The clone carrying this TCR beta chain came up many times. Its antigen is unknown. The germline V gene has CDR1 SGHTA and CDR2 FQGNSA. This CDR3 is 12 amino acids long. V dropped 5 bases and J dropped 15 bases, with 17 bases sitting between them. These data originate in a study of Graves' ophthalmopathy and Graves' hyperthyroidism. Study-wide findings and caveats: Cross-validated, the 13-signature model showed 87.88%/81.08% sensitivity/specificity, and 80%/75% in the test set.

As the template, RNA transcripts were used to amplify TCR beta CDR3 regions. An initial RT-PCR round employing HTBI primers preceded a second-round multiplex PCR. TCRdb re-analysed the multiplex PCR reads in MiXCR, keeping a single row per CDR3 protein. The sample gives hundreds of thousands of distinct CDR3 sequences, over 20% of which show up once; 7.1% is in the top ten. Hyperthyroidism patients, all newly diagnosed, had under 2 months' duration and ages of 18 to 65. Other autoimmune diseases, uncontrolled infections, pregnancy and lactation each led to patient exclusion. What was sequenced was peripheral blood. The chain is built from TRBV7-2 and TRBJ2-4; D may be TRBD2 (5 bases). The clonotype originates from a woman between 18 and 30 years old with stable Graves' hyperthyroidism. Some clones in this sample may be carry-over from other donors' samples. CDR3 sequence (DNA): TGTGCCAGCAGCCCCTCGATAGGGAGAGCGTACTTC. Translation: CASSPSIGRAYF. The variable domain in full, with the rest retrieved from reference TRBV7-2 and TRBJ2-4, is GAGVSQSPSNKVTEKGKDVELRCDPISGHTALYWYRQSLGQGLEFLIYFQGNSAPDKSGLPSDRFSAERTGGSVSTLTIQRTQQEDSAVYLCASSPSIGRAYFGAGTRLSVL.